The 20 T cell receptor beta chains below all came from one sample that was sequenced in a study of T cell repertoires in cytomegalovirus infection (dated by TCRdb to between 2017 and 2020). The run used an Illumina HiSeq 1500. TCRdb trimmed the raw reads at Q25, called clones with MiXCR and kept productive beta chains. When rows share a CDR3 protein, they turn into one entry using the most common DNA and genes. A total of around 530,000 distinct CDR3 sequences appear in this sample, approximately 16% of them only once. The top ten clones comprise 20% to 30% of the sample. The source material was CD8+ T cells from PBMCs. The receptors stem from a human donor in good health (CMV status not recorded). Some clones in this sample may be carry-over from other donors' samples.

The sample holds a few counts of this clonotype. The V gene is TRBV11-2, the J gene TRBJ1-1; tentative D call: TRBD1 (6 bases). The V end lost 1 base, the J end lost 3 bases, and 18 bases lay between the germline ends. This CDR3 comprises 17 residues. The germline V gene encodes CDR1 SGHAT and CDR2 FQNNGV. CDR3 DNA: TGTGCCAGCAGCTTAGGTCCCCCGGGGGGCGGTGACACTGAAGCTTTCTTT. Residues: CASSLGPPGGGDTEAFF.

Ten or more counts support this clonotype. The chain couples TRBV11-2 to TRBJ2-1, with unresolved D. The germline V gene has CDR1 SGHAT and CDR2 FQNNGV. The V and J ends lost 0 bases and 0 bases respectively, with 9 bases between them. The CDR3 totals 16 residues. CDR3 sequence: CASSLDGYSSYNEQFF. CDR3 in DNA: TGTGCCAGCAGCTTAGATGGGTATAGCTCCTACAATGAGCAGTTCTTC.

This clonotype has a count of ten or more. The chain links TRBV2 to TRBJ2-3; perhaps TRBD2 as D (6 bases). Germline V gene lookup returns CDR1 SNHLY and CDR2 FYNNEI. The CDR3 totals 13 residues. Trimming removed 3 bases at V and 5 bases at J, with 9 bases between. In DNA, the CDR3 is TGTGCCAGCAGTGATGGAGGGCAAGATACGCAGTATTTT. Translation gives CASSDGGQDTQYF.

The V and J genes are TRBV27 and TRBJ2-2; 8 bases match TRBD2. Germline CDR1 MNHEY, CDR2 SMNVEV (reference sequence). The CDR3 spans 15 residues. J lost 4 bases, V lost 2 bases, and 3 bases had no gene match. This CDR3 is CASSLGLAGTGELFF. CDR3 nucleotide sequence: TGTGCCAGCAGTTTAGGGCTAGCGGGCACCGGGGAGCTGTTTTTT.

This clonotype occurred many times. In nucleotides, the CDR3 is TGTGCCAGCAGTGGGGGACAGGGTGCCTCCTACGAGCAGTACTTC. Encoded protein: CASSGGQGASYEQYF. This chain links TRBV27 with TRBJ2-7; TRBD1 matches at 9 bases. Unmatched junction bases numbered 5, after V lost 5 bases and J lost 0 bases. CDR1 and CDR2 from the germline V gene are MNHEY and SMNVEV (reference sequence). CDR3 length equals 15 residues.

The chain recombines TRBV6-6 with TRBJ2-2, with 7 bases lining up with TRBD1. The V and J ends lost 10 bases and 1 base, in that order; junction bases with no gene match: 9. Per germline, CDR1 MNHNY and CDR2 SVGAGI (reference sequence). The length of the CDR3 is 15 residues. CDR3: CATLPPGGNTGELFF. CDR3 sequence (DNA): TGTGCCACTCTCCCTCCAGGGGGGAACACCGGGGAGCTGTTTTTT.

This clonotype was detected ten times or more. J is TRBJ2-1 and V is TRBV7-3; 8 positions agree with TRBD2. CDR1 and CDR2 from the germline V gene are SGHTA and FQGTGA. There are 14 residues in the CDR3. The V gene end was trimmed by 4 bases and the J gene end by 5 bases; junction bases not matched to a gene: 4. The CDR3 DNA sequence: TGTGCCAGCAGCTCCCGACTAGCGAACAATGAGCAGTTCTTC. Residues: CASSSRLANNEQFF.

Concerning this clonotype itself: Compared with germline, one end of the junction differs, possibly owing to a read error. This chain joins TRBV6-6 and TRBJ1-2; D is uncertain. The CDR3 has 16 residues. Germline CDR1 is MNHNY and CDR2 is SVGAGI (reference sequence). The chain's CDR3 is CASSYAQTLPNYVYTF. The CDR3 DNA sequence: TGTGCCAGCAGTTACGCCCAAACCCTTCCCAACTATGTCTACACCTTC.

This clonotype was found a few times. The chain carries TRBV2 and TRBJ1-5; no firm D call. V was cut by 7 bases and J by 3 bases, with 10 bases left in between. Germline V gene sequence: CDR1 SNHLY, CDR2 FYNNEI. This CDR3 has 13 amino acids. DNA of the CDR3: TGTGCCAGCATAGCCCGCCACAATCAGCCCCAGCATTTT. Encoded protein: CASIARHNQPQHF. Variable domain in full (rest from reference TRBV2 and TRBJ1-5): EPEVTQTPSHQVTQMGQEVILRCVPISNHLYFYWYRQILGQKVEFLVSFYNNEISEKSEIFDDQFSVERPDGSNFTLKIRSTKLEDSAMYFCASIARHNQPQHFGDGTRLSIL.

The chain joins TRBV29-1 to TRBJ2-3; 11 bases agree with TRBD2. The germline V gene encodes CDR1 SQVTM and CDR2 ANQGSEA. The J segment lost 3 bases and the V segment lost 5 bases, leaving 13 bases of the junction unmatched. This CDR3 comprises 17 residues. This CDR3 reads CSVRPGSGRDRTDTQYF. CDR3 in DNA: TGCAGCGTTCGGCCGGGTAGCGGGAGGGATCGTACAGATACGCAGTATTTT.

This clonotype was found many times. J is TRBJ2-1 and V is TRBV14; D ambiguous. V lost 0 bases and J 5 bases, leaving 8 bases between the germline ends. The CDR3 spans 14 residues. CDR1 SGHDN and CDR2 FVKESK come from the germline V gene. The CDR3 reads CASSQDPGDNEQFF. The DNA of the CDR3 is TGTGCCAGCAGCCAAGATCCTGGCGACAATGAGCAGTTCTTC.

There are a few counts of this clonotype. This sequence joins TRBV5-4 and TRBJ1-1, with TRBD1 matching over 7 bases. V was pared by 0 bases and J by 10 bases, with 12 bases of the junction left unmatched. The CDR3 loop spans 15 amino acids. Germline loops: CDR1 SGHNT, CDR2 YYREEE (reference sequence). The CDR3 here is CASSLGRGASIGAFF. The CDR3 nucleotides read TGTGCCAGCAGCTTGGGCAGGGGGGCCTCAATAGGAGCTTTCTTT.

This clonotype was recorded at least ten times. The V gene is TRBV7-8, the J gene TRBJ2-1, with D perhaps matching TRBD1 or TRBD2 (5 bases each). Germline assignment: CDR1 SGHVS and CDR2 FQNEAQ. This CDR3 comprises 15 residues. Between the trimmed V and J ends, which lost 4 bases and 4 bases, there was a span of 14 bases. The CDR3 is CASSSRDEGYNEQFF. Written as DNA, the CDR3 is TGTGCCAGCAGCTCTCGGGACGAGGGATACAATGAGCAGTTCTTC.

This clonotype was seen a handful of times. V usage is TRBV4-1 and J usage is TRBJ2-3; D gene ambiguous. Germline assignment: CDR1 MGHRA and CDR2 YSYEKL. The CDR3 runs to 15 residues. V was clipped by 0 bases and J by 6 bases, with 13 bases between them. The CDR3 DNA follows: TGCGCCAGCAGCCAAGAGGGAAATATAGGGGATACGCAGTATTTT. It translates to CASSQEGNIGDTQYF.

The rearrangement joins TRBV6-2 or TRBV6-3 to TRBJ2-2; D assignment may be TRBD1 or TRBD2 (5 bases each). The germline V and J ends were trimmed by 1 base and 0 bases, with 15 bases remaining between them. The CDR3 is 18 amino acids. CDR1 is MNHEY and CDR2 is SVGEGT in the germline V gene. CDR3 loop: CASSYWQGVAPNTGELFF. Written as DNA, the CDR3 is TGTGCCAGCAGTTACTGGCAGGGAGTAGCACCGAACACCGGGGAGCTGTTTTTT.

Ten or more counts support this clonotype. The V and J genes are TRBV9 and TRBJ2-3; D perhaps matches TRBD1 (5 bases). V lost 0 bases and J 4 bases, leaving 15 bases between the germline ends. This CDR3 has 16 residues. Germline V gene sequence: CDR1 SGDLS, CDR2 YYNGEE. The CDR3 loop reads CASSVEQTPGPDTQYF. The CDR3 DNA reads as TGTGCCAGCAGCGTAGAGCAGACCCCAGGGCCAGATACGCAGTATTTT.

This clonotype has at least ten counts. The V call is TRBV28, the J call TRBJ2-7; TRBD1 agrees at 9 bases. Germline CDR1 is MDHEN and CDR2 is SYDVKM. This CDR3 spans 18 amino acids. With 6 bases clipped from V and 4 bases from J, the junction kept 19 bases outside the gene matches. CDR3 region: CASSLGTGKGARTYEQYF. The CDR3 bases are TGTGCCAGCAGCCTCGGGACAGGGAAAGGAGCGAGGACGTACGAGCAGTACTTC.

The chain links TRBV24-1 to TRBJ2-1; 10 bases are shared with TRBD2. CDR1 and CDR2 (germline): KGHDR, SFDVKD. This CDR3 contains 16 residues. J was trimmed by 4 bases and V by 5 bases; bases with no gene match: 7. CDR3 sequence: CATSVSSGSRYNEQFF. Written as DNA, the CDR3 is TGTGCCACCAGTGTCTCTAGCGGGAGTAGGTACAATGAGCAGTTCTTC.

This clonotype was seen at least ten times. CDR3 protein: CASSTTSGPNTGELFF. The CDR3, as DNA: TGTGCCAGCAGCACGACTAGCGGGCCGAACACCGGGGAGCTGTTTTTT. The chain uses TRBV7-3 and TRBJ2-2, with TRBD2 identical over 10 bases. From germline, CDR1 is SGHTA and CDR2 FQGTGA. J gave up 0 bases and V 5 bases, and 3 bases lay outside the gene matches. The CDR3 contains 16 residues.

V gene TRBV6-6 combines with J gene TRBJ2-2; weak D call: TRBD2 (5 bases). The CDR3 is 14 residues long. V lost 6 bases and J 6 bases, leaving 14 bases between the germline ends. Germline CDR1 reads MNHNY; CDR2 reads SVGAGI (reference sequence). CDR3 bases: TGTGCCAGCAGCTATCTACGGGGTGCCGGGGAGCTGTTTTTT. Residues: CASSYLRGAGELFF.